This section outlines one T cell receptor beta chain sequence together with its context. The data stem from a study of blood T cell repertoires in COVID-19. Whole-study context: Collection of acute and convalescent COVID-19 samples took place in the United States, Italy and Spain. Sample material is recorded as cDNA or gDNA derived from T cells, B-cell-depleted T cells, or PBMCs.

As processed by the authors: Researchers report that nucleated cell counts were estimated from reference gene primer amplification. Libraries were prepared by immunoSEQ multiplex PCR; TCRdb keeps only in-frame clonotypes and omits some of them. That table is the source of V, J and clone size, and D and trimming were worked out from the DNA. Here the sample spans hundreds of thousands of clones, around 90% being singletons. Trimming at V came to 3 bases and at J to 4 bases, leaving 9 bases not matched to a gene. In germline, CDR1 is LNHDA, CDR2 SQIVND (reference sequence). The CDR3 covers 15 residues.

The chain has TRBV19 and TRBJ2-7; 7 bases map to TRBD1. The receptor was derived from a man younger than 35 with active or convalescent COVID-19. Sequencing input: peripheral blood. This CDR3 is CASSMSGTEYYEQYF. The CDR3, as DNA: TGTGCCAGTAGTATGTCGGGGACAGAGTATTACGAGCAGTACTTC.